This TCR beta chain was sequenced during a study of CD8 T cells in ankylosing spondylitis. Overall study findings and caveats: Some of these motif variants have turned up before, in reports on reactive arthritis synovial fluid and blood. Ankylosing spondylitis blood appeared to carry a characteristic TCR beta motif of eight or nine highly homologous variants.

TCRdb analysed the 5' RACE reads with MiXCR anew, one entry per CDR3 protein. The sample lists about 500,000 distinct CDR3 sequences; about 13% were seen once. CDR3 length equals 14 residues. Trimming pared 5 bases from V and 7 bases from J, leaving 15 bases between. The germline V gene has CDR1 MNHNS and CDR2 SASEGT. On this clonotype itself: As yet, its antigen is unknown.

This sequence was found in a male donor with ankylosing spondylitis. The sequenced material came from blood, either unsorted or a sorted T cell fraction (not recorded which). The chain is built from TRBV6-1 and TRBJ2-1, with a weak D call TRBD1 (6 bases). This chain's CDR3 is CASSLRDNQNEQFF. CDR3 sequence (DNA): TGTGCCAGCAGTCTCCGGGACAACCAAAATGAGCAGTTCTTC.